This T cell receptor (beta chain) was retrieved from a study of cytotoxic CD8 clonotypes in ibrutinib-treated CLL. Study-wide results and limits: Public clonotypes, found uncommonly, either contracted or stayed stable on treatment. Patients showed higher baseline clonality than age-matched healthy donors, and it tracked circulating CD8+ T-cell counts.

Depths of 1 in 200,000 to 1 in 1 million T cells were the sequencing target. Here immunoSEQ multiplex PCR was the method, and the copy in TCRdb shows in-frame clones only, minus some. The table records fewer than 200,000 clones, 70% to 85% of them present only once. A note on this clone: Antigen: not known.

V was clipped by 9 bases and J by 0 bases, with 15 bases between them. Germline V gene data show CDR1 as SGHAT and CDR2 as FQDESV (reference sequence). The CDR3 covers 15 residues. The sample in question was PBMCs, obtained after 24 months of ibrutinib treatment. This clonotype was obtained from a human donor with chronic lymphocytic leukemia. This chain links TRBV11-1 with TRBJ1-5; no clear D gene. In DNA, the CDR3 is TGTGCCAGGGGGTTGATAGATTATAGCAATCAGCCCCAGCATTTT. Amino acids: CARGLIDYSNQPQHF.